Included here is one T cell receptor (beta chain) sequence, with context. Here immunoSEQ multiplex PCR was the method, and the copy in TCRdb shows in-frame clones only, minus some. Found here are around 500,000 clones, 88% of them singletons; the top ten hold approximately 8%. These data are taken from a study of blood T cell repertoires in COVID-19. The germline CDR1 and CDR2 sequences are SGHAT and FQNNGV. This CDR3 comprises 14 residues. V shed 4 bases and J shed 3 bases, with 9 bases lying between them. The V gene is TRBV11-2, the J gene TRBJ2-2; D is perhaps TRBD2 (5 bases). Sequenced: PBMCs or T cells enriched from blood (not recorded which). The sequence derives from a woman aged 55-69 years who had recovered from COVID-19. The CDR3 nucleotides read TGTGCCAGCAGCTCCGGGATACACACCGGGGAGCTGTTTTTT. Its translation is CASSSGIHTGELFF.